The T cell receptor (beta chain) under discussion was sequenced for a study of vaccination effects on CD4 cells after COVID-19. Broader study findings: Healthy vaccinees had only 1 of 255 vaccine-induced clones cross-react with common cold coronaviruses.

Sequencing used immunoSEQ multiplex PCR; TCRdb keeps in-frame clones, though not all of them. The table lists fewer than 40,000 clones, approximately 84% of them singletons, with about 2% in the top ten. This clone was seen just once. What it recognizes is unknown. The CDR3 sequence is 19 residues long. The V segment lost 1 base and the J segment 0 bases; nucleotides outside the gene matches: 5. CDR1 and CDR2 from the germline V gene are LGHNA and YNFKEQ. Sequencing in the ViraFEST assay came after antigen-specific CD4+ T cells had been expanded with viral peptide pools, which were used to stimulate PBMC. The authors isolated CD4+ T cells after around nine days of culture. Participants received two doses of either the BNT162b2 or mRNA-1273 vaccine.

This clonotype originated in a human donor who received a COVID-19 vaccine. Some clones in this sample may be carry-over from other donors' samples. The specimen was CD4+ T cells from PBMCs cultured with HCoV-NL63 spike peptides, collected after COVID-19 vaccination. This rearrangement joins TRBV4-2 to TRBJ2-4, with 14 bases identical to TRBD2. The CDR3 loop reads CASSQGTSGGSTAKNIQYF. The CDR3 bases are TGTGCCAGCAGCCAAGGGACTAGCGGGGGGTCCACAGCCAAAAACATTCAGTACTTC.